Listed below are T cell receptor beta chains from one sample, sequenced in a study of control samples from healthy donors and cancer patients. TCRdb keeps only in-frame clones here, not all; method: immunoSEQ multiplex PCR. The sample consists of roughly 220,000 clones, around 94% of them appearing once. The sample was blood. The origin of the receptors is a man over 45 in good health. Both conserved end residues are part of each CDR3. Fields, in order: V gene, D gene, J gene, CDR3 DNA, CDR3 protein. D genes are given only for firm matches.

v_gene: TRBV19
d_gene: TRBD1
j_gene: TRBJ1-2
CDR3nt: TGTGCCAGTAGTTTAGCACAGGGGGTGAGAATGGATGGCTACACCTTC
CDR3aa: CASSLAQGVRMDGYTF

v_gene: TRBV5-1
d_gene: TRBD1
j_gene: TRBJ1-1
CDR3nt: TGCGCCCGCAGCTTGGGGGCAGGGGGGAAAGCTTTCTTT
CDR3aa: CARSLGAGGKAFF

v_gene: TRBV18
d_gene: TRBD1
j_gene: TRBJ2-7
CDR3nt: TGTGCCAGCTCACAAGGACAGGGGGTCAACGAGCAGTACTTC
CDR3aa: CASSQGQGVNEQYF

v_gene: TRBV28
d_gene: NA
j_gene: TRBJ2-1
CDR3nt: TGTGCCAGCAGTTTAATGGGGACGGGGCGGAATGAGCAGTTCTTC
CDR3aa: CASSLMGTGRNEQFF

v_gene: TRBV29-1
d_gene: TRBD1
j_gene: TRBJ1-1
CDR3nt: TGCAGCGTGCTGACAGGGGTTGGCACTGAAGCTTTCTTT
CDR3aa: CSVLTGVGTEAFF

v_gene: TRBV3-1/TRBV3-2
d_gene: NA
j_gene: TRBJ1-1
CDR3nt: TGTGCCAGCAGCCCCGACTATGACACTGAAGCTTTCTTT
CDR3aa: CASSPDYDTEAFF

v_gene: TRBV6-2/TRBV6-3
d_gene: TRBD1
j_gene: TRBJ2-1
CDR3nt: TGTGCCAGCAGCACGAGGGGGCAAAGGGACTCCTACAATGAGCAGTTCTTC
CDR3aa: CASSTRGQRDSYNEQFF

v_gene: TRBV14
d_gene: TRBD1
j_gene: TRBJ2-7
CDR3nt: TGTGCCCGAGCCGACCGGGACAGCTCCTACGAGCAGTACTTC
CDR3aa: CARADRDSSYEQYF

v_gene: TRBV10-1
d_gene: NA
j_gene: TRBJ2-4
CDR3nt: TGCGCCAGCAGTTCCGACAGGTTCAACATTCAGTACTTC
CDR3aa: CASSSDRFNIQYF

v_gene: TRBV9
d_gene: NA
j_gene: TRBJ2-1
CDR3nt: TGTGCCAGCAGCGTAGGGACTGGGACAAGCCTAGTCCCCTACAATGAGCAGTTCTTC
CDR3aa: CASSVGTGTSLVPYNEQFF

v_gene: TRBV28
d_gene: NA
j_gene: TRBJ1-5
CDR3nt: TGTGCCAGCAGTTCCATGACGGGAGGAATATATAGCAATCAGCCCCAGCATTTT
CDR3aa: CASSSMTGGIYSNQPQHF

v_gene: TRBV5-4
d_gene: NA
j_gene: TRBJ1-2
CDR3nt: TGTGCCAGCAAGGGTAACAGGGAGGATGGCTACACCTTC
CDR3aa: CASKGNREDGYTF

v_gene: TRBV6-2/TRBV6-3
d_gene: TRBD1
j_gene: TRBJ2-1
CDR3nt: TGTGCCAGCAGTTTCCGGGACAGGGTCAATGAGCAGTTCTTC
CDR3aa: CASSFRDRVNEQFF

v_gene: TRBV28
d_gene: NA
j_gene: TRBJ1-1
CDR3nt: TGTGCCAGCAGTTTAAGTGCAGGGAGGAACACTGAAGCTTTCTTT
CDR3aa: CASSLSAGRNTEAFF

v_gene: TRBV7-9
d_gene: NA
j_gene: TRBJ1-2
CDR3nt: TGTGCCAGCAGCTTAGAGGGACATGGCTACACCTTC
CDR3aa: CASSLEGHGYTF

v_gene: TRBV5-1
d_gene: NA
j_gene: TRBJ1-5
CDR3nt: TGCGCCAGCAGCTTGGCGGCAGGGCTGGATCAGCCCCAGCATTTT
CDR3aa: CASSLAAGLDQPQHF

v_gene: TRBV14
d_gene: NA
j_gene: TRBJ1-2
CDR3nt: TGTGCCAGCAGCCTCGGGCCGTTTTATGGCTACACCTTC
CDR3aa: CASSLGPFYGYTF